The 20 T cell receptor beta chains reported below all come from one sample, sequenced in a study of T cells in Graves' hyperthyroidism and ophthalmopathy (dated by TCRdb to the late 2010s). Library preparation was by multiplex PCR. Reads for this sample came from an Illumina HiSeq 2000. The TCR beta CDR3 regions were amplified from the RNA transcripts. For the first round of RT-PCR on the TCR CDR3, the HTBI primer set was used together with the Qiagen OneStep RT-PCR kit. TCRdb reworked the public reads: Q25 trimming with fastp, MiXCR clone assembly, productive beta chains retained. All rows with the same CDR3 protein become a single entry with the most common DNA and genes. Counted in this sample were around 600,000 distinct CDR3 sequences; approximately 15% of them appeared once. The ten largest clones represent 7% to 9% of the sample. Sequenced: blood. The receptors stem from a woman aged 18-29 years with Graves' ophthalmopathy.

There are a few counts of this clonotype. CDR3 DNA sequence: TGTGCCAGTAGTATCAACAGGGAGCCCGTTCACACCTTC. This codes for CASSINREPVHTF. The V and J genes are TRBV19 and TRBJ1-2, with D possibly being TRBD1 (6 bases). Germline CDR1 LNHDA, CDR2 SQIVND (reference sequence). The germline V and J ends were trimmed by 3 bases and 12 bases, with 17 bases remaining between them. This CDR3 contains 13 residues.

This clonotype was seen repeatedly, ten times or more. The chain combines TRBV3-1 with TRBJ2-5; 9 positions agree with TRBD1. In germline, CDR1 is LGHDT, CDR2 YNNKEL (reference sequence). The CDR3 is made up of 16 amino acids. V lost 3 bases to trimming and J lost 2 bases; unmatched junction nucleotides: 7. CDR3 nucleotide sequence: TGTGCCAGCAGCCATCTAGGACAGGGGTCGCAAGAGACCCAGTACTTC. Amino acid sequence: CASSHLGQGSQETQYF.

This clonotype appeared many times. The V and J genes are TRBV3-1 and TRBJ2-7, with 9 bases aligning to TRBD2. The CDR3 is 18 amino acids. J was trimmed by 0 bases and V by 4 bases; bases with no gene match: 13. The germline CDR1 and CDR2 sequences are LGHDT and YNNKEL (reference sequence). The CDR3 region is CASSPSWISGRNSYEQYF. CDR3 nucleotide sequence: TGTGCCAGCAGCCCGAGCTGGATTAGCGGGAGAAACTCCTACGAGCAGTACTTC.

This clonotype was seen many times. This chain joins TRBV18 and TRBJ2-3; 9 nucleotides agree with TRBD1. Germline CDR1 and CDR2: KGHSH and LQKENI. The J segment lost 4 bases and the V segment lost 3 bases, leaving 5 bases of the junction unmatched. The CDR3 sequence is 15 residues long. CDR3 residues: CASSPGQGQSDTQYF. The CDR3 DNA follows: TGTGCCAGCTCACCCGGACAGGGGCAGTCAGATACGCAGTATTTT.

For the CDR3, the DNA is TGTGCCAGCAGTTACTCAGCGGGAGGGCCGTACAATGAGCAGTTCTTC. It encodes CASSYSAGGPYNEQFF. V usage is TRBV6-5 and J usage is TRBJ2-1, with TRBD2 identical over 10 bases. Germline V gene lookup returns CDR1 MNHEY and CDR2 SVGAGI. The V gene end was trimmed by 0 bases and the J gene end by 4 bases; junction bases not matched to a gene: 3. This CDR3 has 16 amino acids.

Remarks on this clonotype: A much more abundant neighbour one base away suggests this may be a read error. The chain combines TRBV7-2 with TRBJ2-1; TRBD1 matches at 7 bases. The J segment lost 7 bases and the V segment lost 5 bases, leaving 14 bases of the junction unmatched. The CDR3 spans 16 residues. Germline CDR1 reads SGHTA; CDR2 reads FQGNSA. CDR3 sequence (DNA): TGTACCAGCAGCCTGAGGCTTAGACGGGACAGAAATGAGCAGTTCTTC. It codes for CTSSLRLRRDRNEQFF.

V is TRBV6-1 and J is TRBJ1-2, with no clear D. CDR3 size: 16 residues. From germline, CDR1 is MNHNS and CDR2 SASEGT. Trimming removed 3 bases at V and 0 bases at J, with 14 bases between. The CDR3 nucleotides read TGTGCCAGCAGTGAGTTTGTTCGGGGATCTAACTATGGCTACACCTTC. Translated: CASSEFVRGSNYGYTF.

This clonotype was recorded many times. The gene calls are TRBV28 and TRBJ1-4; D call uncertain. V was cut by 3 bases and J by 7 bases, with 18 bases left in between. Germline V gene lookup returns CDR1 MDHEN and CDR2 SYDVKM. The CDR3 extends over 16 amino acids. CDR3 in DNA: TGTGCCAGCAGTTTTACGGGATTAAGGGTTCTTGAAAAACTGTTTTTT. Protein product: CASSFTGLRVLEKLFF.

This clonotype was found a few times. The CDR3 spells CASSYSRSSGGSYNEQFF. In DNA, the CDR3 is TGTGCCAGCAGTTACTCGCGATCTAGCGGGGGCTCCTACAATGAGCAGTTCTTC. The J gene is TRBJ2-1, the V gene TRBV12-3 or TRBV12-4; 10 positions agree with TRBD2. Germline trimming cut 4 bases from V and 0 bases from J; bases unmatched to any gene: 9. This CDR3 region has 18 residues.

This clonotype was observed a handful of times. This could be a read error, since a much larger clone is one nucleotide away. V usage is TRBV12-3 or TRBV12-4 and J usage is TRBJ2-5; 8 bases align to TRBD1. This CDR3 contains 14 residues. In DNA, the CDR3 is TGTGCCAACAGTTGGCGGGACAGGCGAGAGACCCAGTACTTC. Translation gives CANSWRDRRETQYF.

At least ten counts were recorded for this clonotype. J is TRBJ2-1 and V is TRBV24-1, with 7 bases matching TRBD1. This CDR3 is built from 17 residues. The germline CDR1 and CDR2 sequences are KGHDR and SFDVKD. V gave up 4 bases and J gave up 7 bases; unmatched junction bases: 15. CDR3 sequence reads: CATSDLNRGSHPNEQFF. In DNA form, the CDR3 reads TGTGCCACCAGTGACCTCAACAGGGGTTCTCACCCTAATGAGCAGTTCTTC.

On this clonotype itself: A much larger clone is a single base away; this may be a read error. The chain employs TRBV2 and TRBJ2-5, with D uncertain. In germline, CDR1 is SNHLY, CDR2 FYNNEI. The CDR3 consists of 10 residues. The CDR3 sequence: CASDQETHYF. DNA for the CDR3: TGTGCCAGCGATCAGGAGACCCATTACTTC. The complete variable domain, with remaining parts taken from reference TRBV2 and TRBJ2-5, reads EPEVTQTPSHQVTQMGQEVILRCVPISNHLYFYWYRQILGQKVEFLVSFYNNEISEKSEIFDDQFSVERPDGSNFTLKIRSTKLEDSAMYFCASDQETHYFGPGTRLLVL.

The chain recombines TRBV28 with TRBJ2-2; 8 bases align to TRBD2. This CDR3 region has 16 residues. Germline CDR1 and CDR2: MDHEN and SYDVKM. V lost 4 bases to trimming and J lost 0 bases; unmatched junction nucleotides: 4. This CDR3 is CASSSTSGANTGELFF. CDR3 DNA: TGTGCCAGCAGTTCCACTAGCGGAGCGAACACCGGGGAGCTGTTTTTT.

This clonotype was seen at least ten times. The V and J genes are TRBV28 and TRBJ2-1; D gene ambiguous. Germline V gene lookup returns CDR1 MDHEN and CDR2 SYDVKM. The CDR3 is made up of 16 amino acids. Trimming cost V 5 bases and J 0 bases, with 14 bases left between them. In nucleotides, the CDR3 is TGTGCCAGCAGTCCCCCTCCAACCCGCTCCTACAATGAGCAGTTCTTC. It translates to CASSPPPTRSYNEQFF.

This chain links TRBV6-2 or TRBV6-3 with TRBJ2-4; possibly TRBD1 for D (6 bases). The ends were cut back, 2 bases at V and 7 bases at J, with 15 bases in the middle. Germline loops: CDR1 MNHEY, CDR2 SVGEGT. This CDR3 contains 15 residues. The DNA for the CDR3 is TGTGCCAGCAGTTACAGGCCGACAGGCTGGAACATTCAGTACTTC. It codes for CASSYRPTGWNIQYF.

This clonotype was observed at least ten times. The genes are TRBV28 and TRBJ1-2; perhaps TRBD1 as D (6 bases). The CDR3 is 14 amino acids. V was clipped by 5 bases and J by 2 bases, with 12 bases between them. The germline CDR1 and CDR2 sequences are MDHEN and SYDVKM. The CDR3 DNA is TGTGCCAGCAGTAGTAAAACAGGGAACTATGGCTACACCTTC. The encoded protein is CASSSKTGNYGYTF.

The chain carries TRBV30 and TRBJ1-1, with 7 bases lining up with TRBD1. This CDR3 comprises 16 residues. Germline V CDR1 and CDR2: GTSNPN, SVGIG (reference sequence). The trim removed 1 base at V and 0 bases at J, leaving 8 bases unmatched. The CDR3 nucleotides read TGTGCCTGGAGTGGCGGGACAGCATTCATGAACACTGAAGCTTTCTTT. Translated: CAWSGGTAFMNTEAFF.

This chain uses TRBV19 with TRBJ2-3; perhaps TRBD2 as D (5 bases). CDR1 is LNHDA and CDR2 is SQIVND in the germline V gene (reference sequence). The CDR3 extends over 14 amino acids. V was cut by 7 bases and J by 2 bases, with 13 bases left in between. Here the CDR3 reads CASTTRENTDTQYF. In nucleotides, the CDR3 is TGTGCCAGTACCACCCGGGAAAACACAGATACGCAGTATTTT.

The V call is TRBV27, the J call TRBJ2-7, with D possibly TRBD1 on 6 matching bases. The CDR3 has 13 residues. From germline, CDR1 is MNHEY and CDR2 SMNVEV (reference sequence). Deletions cut 3 bases from V and 6 bases from J, with 12 bases between. The CDR3 sequence is CASSFRGGLEQYF. CDR3 sequence (DNA): TGTGCCAGCAGTTTCAGGGGCGGTCTCGAGCAGTACTTC.

This clonotype was counted only a few times. The V and J genes are TRBV10-3 and TRBJ2-1; TRBD1 matches at 12 bases. The CDR3 is made up of 18 amino acids. Germline lookup yields CDR1 ENHRY and CDR2 SYGVKD. Trimming removed 3 bases from V and 4 bases from J; junction bases left unmatched: 10. CDR3 loop: CAISDVPGQGARYNEQFF. CDR3 DNA: TGTGCCATCAGTGACGTCCCGGGACAGGGGGCGCGATACAATGAGCAGTTCTTC.